This T cell receptor (beta chain) was profiled in a study of T cell responses to AZD1222 COVID-19 vaccine. General observations from the study: Just a handful of AZD1222 recipients tested seropositive at baseline.

A word on this clone: Its antigen is not identified.

CDR3 length: 13 residues. Here immunoSEQ multiplex PCR was the method, and the copy in TCRdb shows in-frame clones only, minus some. Of 95,000 to 100,000 clones listed, about 90% are singletons. The chain links TRBV21-1 to TRBJ2-3. TRBV21-1 constitutes a pseudogene. This TCR was sampled from an adult who received the AZD1222 COVID-19 vaccine. Sequenced material: peripheral blood, taken 28 days after the second AZD1222 dose. CDR3 protein: CASSLLGGDTQYF. CDR3 bases: TGTGCCAGCAGCCTACTGGGTGGAGATACGCAGTATTTT.